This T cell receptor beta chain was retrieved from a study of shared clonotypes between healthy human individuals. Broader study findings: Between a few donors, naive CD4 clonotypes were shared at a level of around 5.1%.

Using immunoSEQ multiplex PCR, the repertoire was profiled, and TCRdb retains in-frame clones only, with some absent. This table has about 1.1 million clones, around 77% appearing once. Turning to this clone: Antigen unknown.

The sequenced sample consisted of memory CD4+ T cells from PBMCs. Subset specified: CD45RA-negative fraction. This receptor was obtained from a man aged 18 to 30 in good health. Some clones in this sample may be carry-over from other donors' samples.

The CDR3 DNA follows: TGTGCTAGTGGTTTGACGGAGAATCAGCCCCAGCATTTT. This encodes CASGLTENQPQHF. The rearrangement uses TRBV12-5 and TRBJ1-5, with D unclear. Germline values: CDR1 LGHNT, CDR2 FRNRAP. V gave up 2 bases and J gave up 4 bases, with 6 bases separating them. The CDR3 consists of 13 residues.